These T cell receptor beta chains were read from a single sample in a study of OX40 agonist ivuxolimab in advanced cancers. The repertoire was sequenced with immunoSEQ multiplex PCR; TCRdb's copy has only in-frame clones and lacks some. The sample contains tens of thousands of clones, approximately 80% of which appear only once. The source was CD4+ or CD8+ T cells sorted from blood, collected in a trial of the OX40 agonist ivuxolimab. The receptor source for this set is an adult with an advanced solid tumor such as melanoma, head and neck, liver or kidney cancer. CDR3s include the opening cysteine and the closing phenylalanine or tryptophan. The D gene is left open where the match is weak. Expanded clones get a size class; other rows say once, few or many, or leave the size out.

V	J	D	size	CDR3	DNA
TRBV7-7	TRBJ2-3	TRBD2	-	CASSLGLAGTDTQYF	TGTGCTAGCAGCTTAGGCCTAGCGGGGACAGATACGCAGTATTTT
TRBV5-1	TRBJ2-7	-	once	CASSLERGGQYF	TGCGCCAGCAGCTTGGAACGGGGAGGGCAGTACTTC
TRBV21-1	TRBJ2-2	-	-	CASSKVPEERDTGELFF	TGTGCCAGCAGCAAAGTACCGGAAGAGAGGGACACCGGGGAGCTGTTTTTT
TRBV11-3	TRBJ1-3	TRBD1	-	CASSPGQGKSSGNTIYF	TGTGCCAGCAGCCCGGGACAGGGAAAGAGCTCTGGAAACACCATATATTTT
TRBV2	TRBJ1-5	-	-	CASYSGQDGQPQHF	TGTGCCTCCTATTCGGGGCAGGATGGTCAGCCCCAGCATTTT
TRBV19	TRBJ1-2	-	once	CASSIGRANYGYTF	TGTGCCAGTAGTATTGGAAGAGCTAACTATGGCTACACCTTC
TRBV7-9	TRBJ2-3	TRBD1	-	CASSSQGEPQYF	TGTGCCAGCAGCTCCCAGGGGGAACCGCAGTATTTT
TRBV2	TRBJ2-1	-	-	CASSESAASFFSNEQFF	TGTGCCAGCAGTGAAAGTGCCGCTAGCTTTTTTTCGAATGAGCAGTTCTTC
TRBV11-2	TRBJ2-2	-	-	CASSLMGQGPDTGELFF	TGTGCCAGCAGCCTAATGGGGCAAGGGCCAGACACCGGGGAGCTGTTTTTT
TRBV6-5	TRBJ2-7	-	-	CASRPQGRAPYEQYF	TGTGCCAGCAGACCGCAGGGTAGGGCCCCTTACGAGCAGTACTTC
TRBV19	TRBJ2-3	-	-	CASSISGPSTDTQYF	TGTGCCAGTAGTATATCTGGGCCGAGCACAGATACGCAGTATTTT
TRBV11-3	TRBJ2-4	-	-	CASSRQRAPKAKNIQYF	TGTGCCAGCAGCCGACAAAGGGCCCCTAAAGCCAAAAACATTCAGTACTTC
TRBV19	TRBJ2-2	TRBD2	-	CASSISLLGLAGARNTGELFF	TGTGCCAGTAGTATATCGTTGTTGGGACTAGCGGGGGCAAGGAACACCGGGGAGCTGTTTTTT
TRBV10-3	TRBJ1-1	-	-	CALSVGSETEAFF	TGTGCCCTCTCGGTGGGGAGCGAGACTGAAGCTTTCTTT
TRBV13	TRBJ2-7	TRBD1	once	CASSRGQGYEQYF	TGTGCCAGCAGCCGTGGACAGGGGTACGAGCAGTACTTC
TRBV6-5	TRBJ1-1	-	-	CASSYYGQGREAFF	TGTGCCAGCAGTTACTATGGGCAGGGAAGGGAAGCTTTCTTT
TRBV19	TRBJ2-1	TRBD2	-	CASRMHAASGGANYNEQFF	TGTGCCAGTAGGATGCACGCGGCTAGCGGGGGGGCAAACTACAATGAGCAGTTCTTC
TRBV19	TRBJ2-7	-	-	CASDRGTGSSYEQYF	TGTGCCAGTGACCGAGGGACGGGGAGCTCCTACGAGCAGTACTTC
TRBV7-9	TRBJ2-7	-	-	CASSLAGVDEQYF	TGTGCCAGCAGCTTAGCAGGTGTAGACGAGCAGTACTTC
TRBV6-6	TRBJ2-5	TRBD1	-	CASSSTGARETQYF	TGTGCCAGCAGTTCTACAGGGGCCAGGGAGACCCAGTACTTC
TRBV29-1	TRBJ2-5	TRBD2	-	CSVWTSGEETQYF	TGCAGCGTCTGGACTAGCGGAGAAGAGACCCAGTACTTC
TRBV2	TRBJ2-1	TRBD1	few	CASSVGLGQGSNEQFF	TGTGCCAGCAGTGTCGGCTTAGGACAGGGGAGCAATGAGCAGTTCTTC
TRBV5-1	TRBJ2-7	TRBD2	-	CASSLDGGRDYEQYF	TGCGCCAGCAGCTTGGACGGGGGGAGAGACTACGAGCAGTACTTC
TRBV30	TRBJ1-1	-	-	CAWSVGVWDTEAFF	TGTGCCTGGAGTGTTGGGGTATGGGATACTGAAGCTTTCTTT
TRBV9	TRBJ1-4	TRBD1	-	CASSTSGQGNEKLFF	TGTGCCAGCAGCACTTCAGGACAGGGGAATGAAAAACTGTTTTTT
TRBV28	TRBJ2-7	-	-	CASSYTLTTWTAYEQYF	TGTGCCAGCAGCTATACCTTAACCACCTGGACAGCCTACGAGCAGTACTTC
TRBV28	TRBJ2-3	TRBD2	-	CASSLRLTSGTKDTQYF	TGTGCCAGCAGTTTAAGGTTGACTAGCGGGACGAAAGATACGCAGTATTTT
TRBV5-1	TRBJ2-7	-	-	CASSDSYEQYF	TGCGCCAGCAGCGACAGCTACGAGCAGTACTTC
TRBV18	TRBJ1-6	TRBD1	-	CASSPGDRDNSPLHF	TGTGCCAGCTCACCAGGGGACAGGGATAATTCACCCCTCCACTTT
TRBV18	TRBJ1-5	-	-	CASSPRTGQVNQPQHF	TGTGCCAGCTCACCACGAACAGGGCAGGTCAATCAGCCCCAGCATTTT
TRBV15	TRBJ1-2	TRBD1	-	CATSRAQGAAYGYTF	TGTGCCACCAGCAGAGCACAGGGGGCCGCCTATGGCTACACCTTC
TRBV21-1	TRBJ2-7	-	-	CASSKGTVGGLGDEQYF	TGTGCCAGCAGCAAAGGTACGGTCGGGGGGCTAGGGGACGAGCAGTACTTC
TRBV5-4	TRBJ1-1	-	-	CASSLGQPGEAFF	TGTGCCAGCAGCTTGGGGCAGCCGGGGGAAGCTTTCTTT
TRBV7-3	TRBJ2-7	-	many	CASSFDRSGEQYF	TGTGCCAGCAGCTTTGACAGGTCAGGCGAGCAGTACTTC
TRBV5-1	TRBJ1-1	-	once	CASSLAAGNTEAFF	TGCGCCAGCAGCTTGGCCGCAGGGAACACTGAAGCTTTCTTT
TRBV7-3	TRBJ2-7	-	-	CASSQNGYEQYF	TGTGCCAGCAGCCAGAACGGGTACGAGCAGTACTTC
TRBV7-2	TRBJ2-4	-	-	CASSGGRVQNIQYF	TGTGCCAGCAGCGGGGGTAGGGTGCAAAACATTCAGTACTTC
TRBV15	TRBJ2-1	-	-	CATSRDASYNEQFF	TGTGCCACCAGCAGAGATGCCTCCTACAATGAGCAGTTCTTC
TRBV11-3	TRBJ2-7	-	many	CASSPGGGVSYEQYF	TGTGCCAGCAGCCCCGGAGGGGGGGTATCGTACGAGCAGTACTTC
TRBV5-1	TRBJ1-6	-	-	CASSLGTVAQADSPLHF	TGCGCCAGCAGCTTGGGGACAGTGGCGCAGGCCGATTCACCCCTCCACTTT
TRBV7-3	TRBJ2-7	TRBD1	-	CASSNYRGGEQYF	TGTGCCAGCAGCAATTACAGGGGTGGCGAGCAGTACTTC
TRBV5-8	TRBJ2-7	-	-	CASSFGTFSSYEQYF	TGTGCCAGCAGCTTTGGAACGTTCTCATCCTACGAGCAGTACTTC
TRBV18	TRBJ2-7	TRBD2	few	CASSGERGGSDEQYF	TGTGCCAGCTCGGGCGAGCGGGGGGGATCCGACGAGCAGTACTTC
TRBV7-9	TRBJ1-2	-	-	CASRWTEDGYTF	TGTGCCAGCAGGTGGACAGAAGATGGCTACACCTTC
TRBV18	TRBJ1-5	-	-	CASSLENSNQPQHF	TGTGCCAGCTCACTGGAAAATAGCAATCAGCCCCAGCATTTT
TRBV28	TRBJ2-3	-	-	CASNRRADTQYF	TGTGCCAGCAACCGCCGGGCAGATACGCAGTATTTT
TRBV14	TRBJ2-3	-	-	CASSQVQGELNTQYF	TGTGCCAGCAGCCAAGTTCAAGGGGAGTTGAATACGCAGTATTTT
TRBV18	TRBJ2-3	TRBD2	-	CASSPLAGPSTDTQYF	TGTGCCAGCTCACCACTAGCGGGACCCAGCACAGATACGCAGTATTTT
TRBV19	TRBJ2-7	TRBD1	-	CASSTSTGGTTYEQYF	TGTGCCAGTAGTACCAGCACAGGGGGTACTACCTACGAGCAGTACTTC
TRBV30	TRBJ1-2	-	-	CAWSVRVDYGYTF	TGTGCCTGGAGTGTACGAGTTGACTATGGCTACACCTTC
TRBV5-1	TRBJ1-3	TRBD1	-	CASSYTGTGGGGNTIYF	TGCGCCAGCAGCTATACCGGGACAGGGGGCGGTGGAAACACCATATATTTT
TRBV10-3	TRBJ2-2	-	-	CAISFTGELFF	TGTGCCATCAGCTTCACCGGGGAGCTGTTTTTT
TRBV25-1	TRBJ2-5	-	-	CASSDSRTGFSRETQYF	TGTGCCAGCAGTGACTCCCGGACTGGATTTAGTAGGGAGACCCAGTACTTC
TRBV15	TRBJ2-1	TRBD2	-	CATSRGRGSIGNEQFF	TGTGCCACCAGCAGAGGGCGGGGGTCGATAGGGAATGAGCAGTTCTTC
TRBV18	TRBJ1-1	-	-	CASSPVQELNTEAFF	TGTGCCAGCTCACCTGTTCAAGAGTTGAACACTGAAGCTTTCTTT
TRBV7-2	TRBJ1-2	-	few	CASVPARTDGYTF	TGTGCCAGCGTGCCGGCACGGACGGATGGCTACACCTTC
TRBV4-1	TRBJ1-5	-	-	CASRKEGSGNQPQHF	TGCGCCAGCCGGAAGGAGGGATCAGGGAATCAGCCCCAGCATTTT